The rows below give T cell receptor beta chains drawn from one sample of a study of blood T cell repertoires in COVID-19. TCRdb's copy holds only in-frame clones and misses some; the assay was immunoSEQ multiplex PCR. This table has fewer than 500,000 clones, around 89% appearing once. Specimen: peripheral blood. The receptors were gathered from a woman younger than 45 with acute or convalescent COVID-19. Each CDR3 is given with its conserved first and last residue. Fields, in order: J gene, D gene, V gene, CDR3 length, clone size, CDR3 DNA, CDR3 protein. The D gene is left open where the match is weak. Expanded clones are given a class, and other clones once, few, many or no size at all.

J: TRBJ1-4
D: .
V: TRBV9
length: 15
size: .
DNA: TGTGCCAGCAGCCCCGGGGGGGGACCGAATGAAAAACTGTTTTTT
CDR3: CASSPGGGPNEKLFF

J: TRBJ2-1
D: .
V: TRBV11-2
length: 13
size: .
DNA: TGTGCCAGCAGCCCCCCTAGAGACAATGAGCAGTTCTTC
CDR3: CASSPPRDNEQFF

J: TRBJ2-7
D: TRBD2
V: TRBV14
length: 13
size: .
DNA: TGTGCCAGCAGCCTCGGCGGGGGCTACGAGCAGTACTTC
CDR3: CASSLGGGYEQYF

J: TRBJ2-5
D: .
V: TRBV28
length: 15
size: .
DNA: TGTGCCAGCCTCGGACCCGGGGTTCTAGGAGAGACCCAGTACTTC
CDR3: CASLGPGVLGETQYF

J: TRBJ2-4
D: TRBD1
V: TRBV28
length: 14
size: .
DNA: TGTGCCAGCAGTTTAAGGGGGCCTCAAAACATTCAGTACTTC
CDR3: CASSLRGPQNIQYF

J: TRBJ1-1
D: TRBD1
V: TRBV4-1
length: 15
size: .
DNA: TGCGCCAGCAGCCATCTCGGGACAGCGAACACTGAAGCTTTCTTT
CDR3: CASSHLGTANTEAFF

J: TRBJ2-7
D: TRBD1
V: TRBV27
length: 15
size: .
DNA: TGTGCCAGCAGTTTATCGGGGACAGGCCAATACGAGCAGTACTTC
CDR3: CASSLSGTGQYEQYF

J: TRBJ2-4
D: TRBD2
V: TRBV11-2
length: 16
size: .
DNA: TGTGCCAGCAGCACGCTAGCGGGGTGGGCCAAAAACATTCAGTACTTC
CDR3: CASSTLAGWAKNIQYF

J: TRBJ2-1
D: .
V: TRBV15
length: 12
size: once
DNA: TGTGCCACCGGCCTCTCCTACAATGAGCAGTTCTTC
CDR3: CATGLSYNEQFF

J: TRBJ2-7
D: .
V: TRBV6-4
length: 12
size: once
DNA: TGTGCCAGCAGTGACTCCGCCTACGAGCAGTACTTC
CDR3: CASSDSAYEQYF

J: TRBJ1-2
D: TRBD1
V: TRBV27
length: 14
size: .
DNA: TGTGCCAGCAGTCCGGGACAGGGTGGCTATGGCTACACCTTC
CDR3: CASSPGQGGYGYTF

J: TRBJ1-1
D: .
V: TRBV15
length: 14
size: .
DNA: TGTGCCACCAGCAGACAGACATGGGACACTGAAGCTTTCTTT
CDR3: CATSRQTWDTEAFF

J: TRBJ2-1
D: .
V: TRBV20-1
length: 15
size: .
DNA: TGCAGTGCTAGTTACCCAGGGCACTCCTACAATGAGCAGTTCTTC
CDR3: CSASYPGHSYNEQFF

J: TRBJ2-5
D: .
V: TRBV6-2/TRBV6-3
length: 12
size: .
DNA: TGTGCCAGCAGTTTATCACGGGAGACCCAGTACTTC
CDR3: CASSLSRETQYF

J: TRBJ2-5
D: TRBD1
V: TRBV2
length: 16
size: .
DNA: TGTGCCAGCAGGGCCGGGACAGGGCTAGGGCAGGAGACCCAGTACTTC
CDR3: CASRAGTGLGQETQYF

J: TRBJ2-3
D: TRBD1
V: TRBV7-2
length: 17
size: .
DNA: TGTGCCAGCAGCCTTGGGACAGTTCTCCCCCACACAGATACGCAGTATTTT
CDR3: CASSLGTVLPHTDTQYF

J: TRBJ1-2
D: .
V: TRBV4-1
length: 14
size: once
DNA: TGCGCCAGCAGCCAAGTTATCGGTAACTATGGCTACACCTTC
CDR3: CASSQVIGNYGYTF

J: TRBJ2-2
D: .
V: TRBV7-8
length: 15
size: .
DNA: TGTGCCAGCAGCGTCTCCGGGATTAACACCGGGGAGCTGTTTTTT
CDR3: CASSVSGINTGELFF

J: TRBJ2-7
D: TRBD1
V: TRBV7-9
length: 16
size: .
DNA: TGTGCCAGCAGCTTACGTCCAGGACAGGGGGCTTACGAGCAGTACTTC
CDR3: CASSLRPGQGAYEQYF

J: TRBJ1-6
D: TRBD1
V: TRBV7-9
length: 15
size: .
DNA: TGTGCCAGCAGCGCGGGACAGGTCTATAATTCACCCCTCCACTTT
CDR3: CASSAGQVYNSPLHF

J: TRBJ1-6
D: .
V: TRBV2
length: 15
size: few
DNA: TGTGCCAGCAGCCCGACAGTCTCCTATAATTCACCCCTCCACTTT
CDR3: CASSPTVSYNSPLHF

J: TRBJ2-5
D: .
V: TRBV5-6
length: 13
size: .
DNA: TGTGCCAGCAGGACAGAATTTCAAGAGACCCAGTACTTC
CDR3: CASRTEFQETQYF

J: TRBJ1-2
D: .
V: TRBV19
length: 12
size: .
DNA: TGTGCCAGTAGTCCCGGACTTTATGGCTACACCTTC
CDR3: CASSPGLYGYTF

J: TRBJ1-6
D: TRBD1
V: TRBV2
length: 14
size: .
DNA: TGTGCCAGCAGCCAGACAGGGTCCGCTTCACCCCTCCACTTT
CDR3: CASSQTGSASPLHF

J: TRBJ2-1
D: .
V: TRBV6-5
length: 13
size: .
DNA: TGTGCCAGCAGTCTAAGGACTACGAATGAGCAGTTCTTC
CDR3: CASSLRTTNEQFF

J: TRBJ1-2
D: .
V: TRBV10-3
length: 13
size: .
DNA: TGTGCCATCACTCTGACAGATAACTATGGCTACACCTTC
CDR3: CAITLTDNYGYTF

J: TRBJ1-1
D: TRBD1
V: TRBV7-6
length: 17
size: .
DNA: TGTGCCAGCAGCATCCAGGGTCCAGGGGGTATGAACACTGAAGCTTTCTTT
CDR3: CASSIQGPGGMNTEAFF

J: TRBJ1-5
D: TRBD1
V: TRBV6-5
length: 14
size: .
DNA: TGTGCCAGCAGTTACGACAGGGACTATCAGCCCCAGCATTTT
CDR3: CASSYDRDYQPQHF

J: TRBJ1-6
D: .
V: TRBV5-6
length: 17
size: .
DNA: TGTGCCAGCAGCTTTAATATCGGCAGGGGCGGCAATTCACCCCTCCACTTT
CDR3: CASSFNIGRGGNSPLHF

J: TRBJ2-5
D: .
V: TRBV7-3
length: 13
size: .
DNA: TGTGCCAGCAGCTTGGGGCGTGGGGAGACCCAGTACTTC
CDR3: CASSLGRGETQYF

J: TRBJ1-6
D: .
V: TRBV21-1
length: 14
size: .
DNA: TGTGCCAGCAGCATAGGGACAGGGAATTCACCCCTCCACTTT
CDR3: CASSIGTGNSPLHF

J: TRBJ1-2
D: .
V: TRBV23-1
length: 12
size: .
DNA: TGCGCCAGCAGCTACAAAAGGGGTGGCTACACCTTC
CDR3: CASSYKRGGYTF

J: TRBJ1-2
D: .
V: TRBV12-3/TRBV12-4
length: 12
size: .
DNA: TGTGCCAGCAGTACAGGGAACTATGGCTACACCTTC
CDR3: CASSTGNYGYTF